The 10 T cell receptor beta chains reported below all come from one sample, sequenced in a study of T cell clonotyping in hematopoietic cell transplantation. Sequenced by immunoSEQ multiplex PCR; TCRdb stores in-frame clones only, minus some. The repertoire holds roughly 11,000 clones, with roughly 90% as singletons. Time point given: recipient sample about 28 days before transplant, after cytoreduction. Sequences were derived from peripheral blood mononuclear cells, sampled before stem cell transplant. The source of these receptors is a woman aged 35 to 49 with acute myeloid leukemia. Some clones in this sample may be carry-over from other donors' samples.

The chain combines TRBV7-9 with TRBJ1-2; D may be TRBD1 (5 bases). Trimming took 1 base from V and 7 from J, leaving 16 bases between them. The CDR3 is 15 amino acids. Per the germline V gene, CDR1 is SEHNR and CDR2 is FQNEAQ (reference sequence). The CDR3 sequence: CASSLDGGGIGGYTF. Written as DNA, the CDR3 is TGTGCCAGCAGCTTAGACGGGGGTGGAATCGGTGGCTACACCTTC.

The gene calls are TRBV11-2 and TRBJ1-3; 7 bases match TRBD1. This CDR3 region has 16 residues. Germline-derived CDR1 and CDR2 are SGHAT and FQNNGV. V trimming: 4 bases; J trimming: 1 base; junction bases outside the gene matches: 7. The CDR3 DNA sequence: TGTGCCAGCAGCTCATCGACAGGGAAGTCTGGAAACACCATATATTTT. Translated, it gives CASSSSTGKSGNTIYF.

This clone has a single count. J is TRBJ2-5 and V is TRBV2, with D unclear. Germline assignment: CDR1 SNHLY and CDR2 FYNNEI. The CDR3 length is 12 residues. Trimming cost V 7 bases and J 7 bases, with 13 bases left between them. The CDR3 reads CASTTPRGTQYF. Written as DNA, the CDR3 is TGTGCCAGCACAACTCCTCGAGGGACCCAGTACTTC.

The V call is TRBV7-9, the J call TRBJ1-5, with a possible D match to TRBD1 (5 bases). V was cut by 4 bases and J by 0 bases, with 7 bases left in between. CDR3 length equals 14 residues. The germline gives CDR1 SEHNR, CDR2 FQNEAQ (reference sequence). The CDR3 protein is CASSSTVSNQPQHF. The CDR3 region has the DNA TGTGCCAGCAGCTCGACAGTTAGCAATCAGCCCCAGCATTTT.

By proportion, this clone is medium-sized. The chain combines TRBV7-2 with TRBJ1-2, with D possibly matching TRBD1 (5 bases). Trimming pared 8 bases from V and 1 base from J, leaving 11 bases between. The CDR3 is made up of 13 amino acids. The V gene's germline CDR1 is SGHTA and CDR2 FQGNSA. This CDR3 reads CASYGDGNYGYTF. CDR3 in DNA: TGTGCCAGCTACGGGGACGGTAACTATGGCTACACCTTC.

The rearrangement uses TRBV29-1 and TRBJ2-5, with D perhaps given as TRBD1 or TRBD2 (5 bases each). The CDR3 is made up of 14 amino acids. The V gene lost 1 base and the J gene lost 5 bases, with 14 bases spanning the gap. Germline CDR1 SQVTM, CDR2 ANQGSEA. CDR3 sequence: CSVEAGPPRETQYF. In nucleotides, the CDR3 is TGCAGCGTTGAAGCGGGACCCCCGAGGGAGACCCAGTACTTC.

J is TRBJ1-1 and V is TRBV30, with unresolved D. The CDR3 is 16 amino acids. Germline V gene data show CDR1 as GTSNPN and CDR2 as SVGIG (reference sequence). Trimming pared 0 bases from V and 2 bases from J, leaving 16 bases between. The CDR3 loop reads CAWSVPGRVINTEAFF. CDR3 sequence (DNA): TGTGCCTGGAGTGTTCCGGGGAGGGTTATAAACACTGAAGCTTTCTTT.

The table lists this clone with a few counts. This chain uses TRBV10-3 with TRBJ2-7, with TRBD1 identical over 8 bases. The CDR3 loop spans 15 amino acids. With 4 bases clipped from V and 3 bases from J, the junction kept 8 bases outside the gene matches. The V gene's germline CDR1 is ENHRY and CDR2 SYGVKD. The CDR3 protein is CAISGTGLGNYEQYF. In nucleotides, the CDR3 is TGTGCCATCAGTGGGACAGGGTTGGGGAACTACGAGCAGTACTTC.

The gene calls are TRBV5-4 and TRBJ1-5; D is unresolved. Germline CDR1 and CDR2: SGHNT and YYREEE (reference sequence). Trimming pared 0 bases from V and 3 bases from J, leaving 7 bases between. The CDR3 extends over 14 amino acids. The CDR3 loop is CASSLGPNNQPQHF. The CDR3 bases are TGTGCCAGCAGCTTGGGACCGAACAATCAGCCCCAGCATTTT.

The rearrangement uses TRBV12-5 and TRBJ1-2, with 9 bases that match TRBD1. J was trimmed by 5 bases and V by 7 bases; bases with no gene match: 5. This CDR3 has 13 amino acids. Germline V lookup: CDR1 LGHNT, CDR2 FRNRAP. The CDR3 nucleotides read TGTGCTAGTGCCGTGGACAGGGGATATGGCTACACCTTC. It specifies CASAVDRGYGYTF.